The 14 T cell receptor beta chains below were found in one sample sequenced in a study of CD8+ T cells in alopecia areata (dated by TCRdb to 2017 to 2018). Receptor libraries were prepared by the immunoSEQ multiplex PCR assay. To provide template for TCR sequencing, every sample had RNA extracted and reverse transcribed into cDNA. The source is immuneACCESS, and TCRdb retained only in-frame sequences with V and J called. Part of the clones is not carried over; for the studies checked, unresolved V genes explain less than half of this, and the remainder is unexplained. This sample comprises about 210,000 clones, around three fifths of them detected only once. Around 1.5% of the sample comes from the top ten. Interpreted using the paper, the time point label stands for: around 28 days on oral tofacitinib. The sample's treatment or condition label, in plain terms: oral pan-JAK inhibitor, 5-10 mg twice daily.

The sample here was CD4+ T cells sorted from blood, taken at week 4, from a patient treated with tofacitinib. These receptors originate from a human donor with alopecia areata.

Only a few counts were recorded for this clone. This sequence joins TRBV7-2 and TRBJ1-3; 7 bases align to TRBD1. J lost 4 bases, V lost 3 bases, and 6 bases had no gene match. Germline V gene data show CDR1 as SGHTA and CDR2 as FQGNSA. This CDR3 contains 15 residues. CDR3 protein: CASSFDDRVGNTIYF. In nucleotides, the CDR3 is TGTGCCAGCAGCTTCGACGACAGGGTGGGAAACACCATATATTTT. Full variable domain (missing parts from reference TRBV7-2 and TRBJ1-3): GAGVSQSPSNKVTEKGKDVELRCDPISGHTALYWYRQSLGQGLEFLIYFQGNSAPDKSGLPSDRFSAERTGGSVSTLTIQRTQQEDSAVYLCASSFDDRVGNTIYFGEGSWLTVV.

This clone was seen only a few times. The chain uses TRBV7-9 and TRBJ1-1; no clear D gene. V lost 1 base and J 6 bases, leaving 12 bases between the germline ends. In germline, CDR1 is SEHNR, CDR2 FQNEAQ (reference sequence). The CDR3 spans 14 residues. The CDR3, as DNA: TGTGCCAGCAGCTTAGGAATTGGGTTTTCTGAAGCTTTCTTT. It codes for CASSLGIGFSEAFF.

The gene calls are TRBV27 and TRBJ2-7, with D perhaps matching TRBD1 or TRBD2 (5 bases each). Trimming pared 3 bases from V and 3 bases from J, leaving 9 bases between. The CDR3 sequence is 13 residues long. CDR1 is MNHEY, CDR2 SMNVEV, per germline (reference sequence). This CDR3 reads CASSLGRYYEQYF. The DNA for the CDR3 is TGTGCCAGCAGTTTGGGACGGTACTACGAGCAGTACTTC.

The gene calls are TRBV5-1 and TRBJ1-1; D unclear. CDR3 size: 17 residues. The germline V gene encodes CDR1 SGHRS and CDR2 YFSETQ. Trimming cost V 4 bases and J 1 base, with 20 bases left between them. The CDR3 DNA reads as TGCGCCAGCAGCCGCACGCTAGATACGGCTGGGAACACTGAAGCTTTCTTT. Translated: CASSRTLDTAGNTEAFF.

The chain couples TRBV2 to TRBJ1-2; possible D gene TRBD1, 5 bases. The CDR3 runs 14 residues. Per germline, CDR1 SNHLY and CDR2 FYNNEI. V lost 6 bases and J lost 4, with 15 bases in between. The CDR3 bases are TGTGCCAGCAGATCGACAGAGCTTCTCTATGGCTACACCTTC. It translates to CASRSTELLYGYTF.

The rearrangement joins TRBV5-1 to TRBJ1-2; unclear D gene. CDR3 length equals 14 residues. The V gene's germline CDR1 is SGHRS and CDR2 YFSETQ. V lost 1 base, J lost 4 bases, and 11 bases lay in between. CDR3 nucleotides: TGCGCCAGCAGCTTGAGGTCCGCAGGCTATGGCTACACCTTC. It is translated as CASSLRSAGYGYTF.

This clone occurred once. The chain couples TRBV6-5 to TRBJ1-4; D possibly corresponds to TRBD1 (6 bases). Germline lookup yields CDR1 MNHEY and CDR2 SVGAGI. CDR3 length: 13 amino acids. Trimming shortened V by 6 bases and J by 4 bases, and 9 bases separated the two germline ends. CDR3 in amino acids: CASSRTVNEKLFF. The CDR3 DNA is TGTGCCAGCAGCCGGACAGTTAATGAAAAACTGTTTTTT.

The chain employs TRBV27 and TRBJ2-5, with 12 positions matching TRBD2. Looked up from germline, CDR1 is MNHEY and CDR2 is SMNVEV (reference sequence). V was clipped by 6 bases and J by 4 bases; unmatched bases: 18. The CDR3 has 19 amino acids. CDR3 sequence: CASSSEPLAGGLPGETQYF. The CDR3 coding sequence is TGTGCCAGCAGCAGCGAACCTCTAGCGGGGGGGCTCCCGGGAGAGACCCAGTACTTC.

The CDR3 loop reads CAWSALTGNTEAFF. The CDR3, as DNA: TGTGCCTGGAGTGCCCTGACAGGGAACACTGAAGCTTTCTTT. The J gene is TRBJ1-1, the V gene TRBV30; the D gene is possibly TRBD1 (6 bases). V gave up 1 base and J gave up 1 base, with 10 bases separating them. The CDR3 sequence is 14 residues long. Germline V gene lookup returns CDR1 GTSNPN and CDR2 SVGIG (reference sequence).

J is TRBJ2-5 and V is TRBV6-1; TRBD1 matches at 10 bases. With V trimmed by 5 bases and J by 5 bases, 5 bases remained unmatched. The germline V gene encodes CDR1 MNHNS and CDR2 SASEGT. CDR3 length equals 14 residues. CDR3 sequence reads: CASSRDRGLETQYF. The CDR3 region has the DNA TGTGCCAGCAGTAGGGACAGGGGTTTGGAGACCCAGTACTTC.

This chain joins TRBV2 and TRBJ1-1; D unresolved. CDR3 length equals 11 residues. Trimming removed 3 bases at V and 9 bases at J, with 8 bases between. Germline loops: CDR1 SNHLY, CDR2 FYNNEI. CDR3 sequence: CASSDSGKAFF. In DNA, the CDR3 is TGTGCCAGCAGTGACTCGGGAAAAGCTTTCTTT.

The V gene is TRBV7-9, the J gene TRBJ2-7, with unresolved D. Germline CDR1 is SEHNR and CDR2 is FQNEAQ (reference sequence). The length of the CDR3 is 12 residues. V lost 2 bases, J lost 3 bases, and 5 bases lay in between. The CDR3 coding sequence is TGTGCCAGCAGCTTATCCGTCTACGAGCAGTACTTC. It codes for CASSLSVYEQYF.

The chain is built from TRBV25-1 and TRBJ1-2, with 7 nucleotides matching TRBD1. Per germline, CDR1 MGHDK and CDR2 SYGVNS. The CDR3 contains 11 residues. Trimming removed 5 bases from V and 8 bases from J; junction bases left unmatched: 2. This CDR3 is CASSKQGGYTF. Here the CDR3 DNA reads TGTGCCAGCAGTAAACAGGGGGGCTACACCTTC.

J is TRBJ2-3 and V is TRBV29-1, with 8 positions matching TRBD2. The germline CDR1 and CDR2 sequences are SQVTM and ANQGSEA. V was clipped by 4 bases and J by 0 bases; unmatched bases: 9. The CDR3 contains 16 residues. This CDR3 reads CSVVGYGGASTDTQYF. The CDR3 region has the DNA TGCAGCGTTGTAGGGTACGGGGGGGCCAGCACAGATACGCAGTATTTT.